Listed below are T cell receptor beta chains from one sample, sequenced in a study of blood T cell repertoires in COVID-19. Sequencing used immunoSEQ multiplex PCR; TCRdb keeps in-frame clones, though not all of them. The sample includes roughly 200,000 clones, roughly nine tenths of them seen just once. Sequenced: PBMCs or T cells enriched from blood (not recorded which). These receptors were taken from a woman aged 40 to 50 with acute COVID-19. The CDR3 runs from the conserved cysteine through the conserved F or W. D genes are given only for firm matches. Clone size appears in some rows only: once, few, many, or a class for an expanded clone.

j_gene | v_gene | d_gene | abundance | CDR3nt | CDR3aa
TRBJ2-7 | TRBV27 | TRBD1 | . | TGTGCCAGCAGGCGAACCGGGACAGGGATCCACGAGCAGTACTTC | CASRRTGTGIHEQYF
TRBJ2-1 | TRBV6-2/TRBV6-3 | . | . | TGTGCCAGCAGTAGAACTCCGATTGAGCAGTTCTTC | CASSRTPIEQFF
TRBJ2-1 | TRBV7-2 | TRBD2 | . | TGTGCCAGCAGCGCGGGACTAGCGTCCAATGAGCAGTTCTTC | CASSAGLASNEQFF
TRBJ1-1 | TRBV6-5 | . | once | TGTGCCAGCAGTTACTCGGGGAGGGGAATGAACACTGAAGCTTTCTTT | CASSYSGRGMNTEAFF
TRBJ2-7 | TRBV7-8 | . | . | TGTGCCAGCAGCTTAGGGGGGGACAGCCTCTTCTACGAGCAGTACTTC | CASSLGGDSLFYEQYF
TRBJ1-5 | TRBV19 | . | . | TGTGCCAGTAGTCCCGATGGAGGGGGCAATCAGCCCCAGCATTTT | CASSPDGGGNQPQHF
TRBJ2-2 | TRBV6-5 | TRBD1 | . | TGTGCCAGCAGAGAGACAGGGGGTTCAAGCGGGGAGCTGTTTTTT | CASRETGGSSGELFF
TRBJ2-2 | TRBV19 | . | . | TGTGCCAGTATGTGGACAGCCGGGGAGCTGTTTTTT | CASMWTAGELFF
TRBJ1-1 | TRBV19 | . | . | TGTGCCAGTAGGCCGGGAGCGTCACGCATGAACACTGAAGCTTTCTTT | CASRPGASRMNTEAFF
TRBJ1-2 | TRBV12-3/TRBV12-4 | . | once | TGTGCCAGCAGTATACAGCTCTCTTATGGCTACACCTTC | CASSIQLSYGYTF
TRBJ2-7 | TRBV21-1 | . | . | TGTGCCAGCAGCAAAAGGGGCGCAATGACAACCTACGAGCAGTACTTC | CASSKRGAMTTYEQYF
TRBJ1-2 | TRBV7-2 | TRBD1 | once | TGTGCCAGCAGCTTAACAGGGACAGGAGGTCGTGGCTACACCTTC | CASSLTGTGGRGYTF
TRBJ1-5 | TRBV20-1 | . | once | TGCAGTGCTAGTCGACAGAATCAGCCCCAGCATTTT | CSASRQNQPQHF